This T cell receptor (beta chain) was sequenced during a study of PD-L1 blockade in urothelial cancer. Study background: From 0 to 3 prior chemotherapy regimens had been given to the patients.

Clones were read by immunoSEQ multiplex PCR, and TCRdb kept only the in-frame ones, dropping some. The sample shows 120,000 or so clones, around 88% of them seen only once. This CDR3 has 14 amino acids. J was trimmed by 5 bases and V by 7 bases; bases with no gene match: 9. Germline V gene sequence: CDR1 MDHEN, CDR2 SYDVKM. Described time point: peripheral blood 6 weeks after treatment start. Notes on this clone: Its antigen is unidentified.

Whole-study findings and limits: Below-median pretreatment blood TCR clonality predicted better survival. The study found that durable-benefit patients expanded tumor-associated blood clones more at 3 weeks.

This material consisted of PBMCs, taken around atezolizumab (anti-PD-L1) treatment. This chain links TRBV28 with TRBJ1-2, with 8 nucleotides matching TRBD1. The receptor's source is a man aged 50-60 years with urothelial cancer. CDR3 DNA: TGTGCCAGCACCACGGACAGGGTCCAATATGGCTACACCTTC. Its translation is CASTTDRVQYGYTF.